This TCR beta chain was recovered during a study of blood T cells in healthy people across ages. A second about 7 to 12 cycle PCR used barcoded and J-beta primers. Carrying 12 random nucleotides, a template-switch adaptor labeled each individual cDNA molecule. TCRdb re-analysed the 5' RACE reads in MiXCR, keeping a single row per CDR3 protein. The sample records 1.5 million to 2 million distinct CDR3 sequences, under 30% being singletons. From germline, CDR1 is LGHDT and CDR2 YNNKEL (reference sequence). CDR3 length: 14 residues. Trimming pared 5 bases from V and 3 bases from J, leaving 10 bases between.

This chain joins TRBV3-1 and TRBJ2-2, with no clear D. The sample taken for sequencing was blood. The sequence came from a woman aged 25 to 39 in good health. The chain's CDR3 is CASSTNTDTGELFF. The CDR3 DNA is TGTGCCAGCAGCACCAATACGGACACCGGGGAGCTGTTTTTT. Filled out from reference TRBV3-1 and TRBJ2-2, the complete variable domain reads DTAVSQTPKYLVTQMGNDKSIKCEQNLGHDTMYWYKQDSKKFLKIMFSYNNKELIINETVPNRFSPKSPDKAHLNLHINSLELGDSAVYFCASSTNTDTGELFFGEGSRLTVL.